This is a list of T cell receptor beta chains from one sample in a study of beta chain features in type 1 diabetes. Assay: immunoSEQ multiplex PCR; the TCRdb copy retains only in-frame clones and omits some. The table lists 810,000 or so clones, around a sixth of them singletons. The sequencing input was naive CD4+ T cells from blood. The receptors here all came from a young woman in good health. The CDR3 runs from the conserved cysteine through the conserved F or W. D genes are given only for firm matches. Not every row has a clone size; where given, it reads once, few, many or a size class.

CASSRLAGTYEQYF TGTGCCAGCAGTAGACTAGCGGGCACCTACGAGCAGTACTTC TRBV27 few TRBD2 TRBJ2-7
CASKTSGRLLFYEQYF TGTGCCAGCAAGACTAGCGGGAGATTATTATTCTACGAGCAGTACTTC TRBV6-6 . TRBD2 TRBJ2-7
CASSVVGQGDTEAFF TGTGCCAGCAGCGTAGTTGGACAGGGCGACACTGAAGCTTTCTTT TRBV9 . TRBD1 TRBJ1-1
CASGTGVPYEQYF TGTGCCAGCGGAACAGGAGTTCCCTACGAGCAGTACTTC TRBV21-1 . . TRBJ2-7
CAITRGVGTDTQYF TGTGCCATCACGAGGGGGGTAGGCACAGATACGCAGTATTTT TRBV10-3 few . TRBJ2-3
CASSLQLAGELFF TGTGCCAGCAGCTTACAACTAGCCGGGGAGCTGTTTTTT TRBV7-2 few . TRBJ2-2
CASSEDAARGGYTF TGTGCCAGCAGTGAAGACGCCGCTCGGGGTGGCTACACCTTC TRBV6-1 . . TRBJ1-2
CATSRYAGTGPVEQYF TGTGCCACCAGCAGGTATGCCGGGACTGGTCCGGTGGAGCAGTACTTC TRBV15 . . TRBJ2-7
CASSLALRGGYYGYTF TGTGCCAGCAGCTTAGCGCTGAGGGGAGGGTACTATGGCTACACCTTC TRBV7-9 once . TRBJ1-2
CASSLQGTAKNIQYF TGTGCCAGCAGCTTGCAGGGGACGGCCAAAAACATTCAGTACTTC TRBV5-4 few . TRBJ2-4
CASSGPGLAGVAQYF TGTGCCAGCAGCGGGCCGGGACTAGCGGGAGTGGCCCAGTACTTC TRBV11-2 few TRBD2 TRBJ2-5
CASSLGFYSSSYEQYF TGTGCCAGCAGCTTAGGGTTTTACAGCAGCTCCTACGAGCAGTACTTC TRBV7-2 few . TRBJ2-7
CASSLRGTLNTEAFF TGTGCCAGCAGCCTCCGGGGAACGCTGAACACTGAAGCTTTCTTT TRBV11-2 few . TRBJ1-1
CASSLAAQETQYF TGTGCCAGCAGCTTAGCGGCACAAGAGACCCAGTACTTC TRBV7-9 few . TRBJ2-5
CASSSPLAGGGNEQFF TGTGCCAGCAGTTCGCCCCTAGCGGGAGGCGGCAATGAGCAGTTCTTC TRBV6-5 . TRBD2 TRBJ2-1
CASSDGGSGNTIYF TGCGCCAGCTCGGACGGCGGCTCTGGAAACACCATATATTTT TRBV5-1 few . TRBJ1-3
CAITPTGFTGELFF TGTGCCATCACCCCGACAGGGTTTACCGGGGAGCTGTTTTTT TRBV10-3 few TRBD1 TRBJ2-2
CASSVDGNTEAFF TGTGCCAGCAGCGTAGACGGGAACACTGAAGCTTTCTTT TRBV2 few . TRBJ1-1
CATSRDRGTSDSGANVLTF TGTGCCACCAGCAGAGATCGTGGGACTAGCGATTCTGGGGCCAACGTCCTGACTTTC TRBV15 . TRBD2 TRBJ2-6
CASSLYGFLGIPYEQYF TGTGCCAGCAGCTTGTACGGTTTCCTAGGGATCCCCTACGAGCAGTACTTC TRBV5-6 . . TRBJ2-7
CAISDERVSQETQYF TGTGCCATCAGTGATGAGAGGGTCTCCCAAGAGACCCAGTACTTC TRBV10-3 . . TRBJ2-5
CASSPPSTTSYNEQFF TGTGCCAGCTCACCACCGTCTACAACCTCCTACAATGAGCAGTTCTTC TRBV18 . . TRBJ2-1
CASEQQANGNTIYF TGTGCCAGTGAACAGCAGGCGAATGGAAACACCATATATTTT TRBV19 few . TRBJ1-3
CASSVWDNNEQYF TGTGCCAGCAGCGTATGGGACAACAACGAGCAGTACTTC TRBV9 few . TRBJ2-7
CASSTRLAGGLDTQYF TGTGCCAGCAGCACCCGACTAGCGGGAGGTTTAGATACGCAGTATTTT TRBV21-1 few . TRBJ2-3
CASSPRLEPAYNEQFF TGTGCCAGCTCACCACGTCTAGAACCGGCCTACAATGAGCAGTTCTTC TRBV18 few . TRBJ2-1
CATSREKYTEAFF TGTGCCACCAGCAGAGAGAAATACACTGAAGCTTTCTTT TRBV15 . . TRBJ1-1
CSARDSPTNTGELFF TGCAGCGCCCGCGATTCCCCCACCAACACCGGGGAGCTGTTTTTT TRBV29-1 few . TRBJ2-2
CAISAIRESGETQYF TGTGCCATCAGTGCGATCCGGGAGTCAGGGGAGACCCAGTACTTC TRBV10-3 few . TRBJ2-5
CASSPDTNYGYTF TGTGCCAGCTCACCAGACACCAACTATGGCTACACCTTC TRBV18 few . TRBJ1-2
CASSLAIGAGTEYEQYF TGTGCCAGCAGCTTAGCGATCGGGGCCGGGACAGAGTACGAGCAGTACTTC TRBV7-3 few TRBD1 TRBJ2-7
CASRGTDYGYTF TGTGCCAGCAGGGGGACCGACTATGGCTACACCTTC TRBV7-2 few . TRBJ1-2
CASTSSMINYGYTF TGTGCCAGCACTTCGAGTATGATTAACTATGGCTACACCTTC TRBV28 . . TRBJ1-2
CAISEGLAEEYSAEQYF TGTGCCATCAGTGAGGGACTAGCGGAGGAGTACTCCGCCGAGCAGTACTTC TRBV10-3 few TRBD2 TRBJ2-7
CASTRPGFGKYF TGTGCCAGCACTCGTCCCGGGTTTGGAAAGTACTTC TRBV28 . . TRBJ2-5
CASSQQRPPRGAGELFF TGTGCCAGCAGCCAACAACGACCCCCCCGGGGGGCCGGGGAGCTGTTTTTT TRBV4-2 few TRBD2 TRBJ2-2
CASSPVGGFSYEQYF TGTGCCAGCAGCCCCGTAGGGGGCTTCTCCTACGAGCAGTACTTC TRBV9 few TRBD1 TRBJ2-7